This T cell receptor beta chain appears in the sequencing data of a study of blood T cell repertoires in COVID-19. Trimming left V 0 bases short and J 5 bases short, with 17 bases between. The CDR3 runs 16 residues. Germline CDR1 SGHDT, CDR2 YYEEEE. Libraries were prepared by immunoSEQ multiplex PCR; TCRdb keeps only in-frame clonotypes and omits some of them. The data contain about 120,000 clones, around 79% of them seen just once; the ten biggest clones take up about 2.5%. This clone was observed a few times. This clonotype was sampled from a man in his 70s with acute or convalescent COVID-19. The genes are TRBV5-6 and TRBJ1-1; D is ambiguous. The material sequenced was peripheral blood. The CDR3 DNA reads as TGTGCCAGCAGCTTGGGGGCTTCGAGTGGAGGGACTGAAGCTTTCTTT. Protein sequence: CASSLGASSGGTEAFF.